The entry below gives a single T cell receptor beta chain sequence along with its context. This entry belongs to a study of T cell changes during pregnancy in multiple sclerosis. TCRdb's table, derived via immunoSEQ multiplex PCR, lists solely in-frame clones and lacks some. This table has about 100,000 clones, more than 80% appearing once. V dropped 5 bases and J dropped 6; count of bases not matched to a gene: 7. The CDR3 spans 16 residues. Germline values: CDR1 SGHTA, CDR2 FQGTGA. The input for sequencing was peripheral blood, taken in the second trimester of pregnancy. This chain connects TRBV7-3 to TRBJ2-2; 12 nucleotides agree with TRBD2. This clonotype originated in a female donor with multiple sclerosis, enrolled in a pregnancy study. CDR3 sequence reads: CASSHRLAGVPGELFF. Written as DNA, the CDR3 is TGTGCCAGCAGCCACAGACTAGCGGGAGTGCCCGGGGAGCTGTTTTTT.